This T cell receptor (beta chain) was identified in a study of radiotherapy plus CTLA-4 blockade in lung cancer. Clones were read by immunoSEQ multiplex PCR, and TCRdb kept only the in-frame ones, dropping some. The repertoire includes 45,000 to 60,000 clones, more than 75% of them detected once, and 2.5% to 3.5% sits in the top ten. Study-level findings and limits: Blood saw expansion of tumor-derived TCR clones after radiotherapy plus ipilimumab.

Turning to this clone: Antigen unknown.

The CDR3 consists of 16 residues. J gave up 4 bases and V 5 bases, and 9 bases lay outside the gene matches. Per the germline V gene, CDR1 is SGHVS and CDR2 is FQNEAQ. The chain has TRBV7-8 and TRBJ2-2, with 8 bases aligning to TRBD1. Sample: peripheral blood, taken from a patient treated with radiotherapy plus ipilimumab. This receptor was obtained from a human donor with non-small cell lung cancer who had stable disease on radiotherapy plus ipilimumab. CDR3 sequence reads: CASSPRQGQATGELFF. CDR3 coding DNA: TGTGCCAGCAGCCCGCGACAGGGGCAGGCCACCGGGGAGCTGTTTTTT.